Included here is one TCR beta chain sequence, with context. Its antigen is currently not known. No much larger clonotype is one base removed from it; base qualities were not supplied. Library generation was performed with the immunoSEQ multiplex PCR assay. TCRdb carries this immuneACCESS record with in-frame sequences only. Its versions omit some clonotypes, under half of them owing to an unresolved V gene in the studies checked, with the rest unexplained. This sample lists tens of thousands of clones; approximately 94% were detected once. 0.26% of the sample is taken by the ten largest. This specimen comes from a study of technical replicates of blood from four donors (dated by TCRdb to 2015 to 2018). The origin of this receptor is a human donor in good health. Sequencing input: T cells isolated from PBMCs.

Here the CDR3 is given as CASSQVLVQRVQFF. The DNA reads TGCGCCAGCAGCCAAGTCTTAGTCCAACGGGTGCAGTTCTTC. The chain was built from TRBV4-1 and TRBJ2-1, with an unclear D gene assignment. From its cysteine to its phenylalanine, the CDR3 spans 14 amino acids. Of all the DNA, just the CDR3 is kept, 42 bases in frame from base 1. V drops 1 base and J drops 12 bases, leaving 16 bases in between. The germline V gene sets CDR1 to MGHRA and CDR2 to YSYEKL.